Reported below is one T cell receptor (beta chain). These data are taken from a study of T cell changes during pregnancy in multiple sclerosis. This table comes from immunoSEQ multiplex PCR, and its TCRdb copy is limited to in-frame clones, with some not included. The repertoire has about 92,000 clones, approximately 92% of them found once; the top ten carry 2% to 3%. The CDR3 is 15 amino acids. Trimming left V 2 bases short and J 2 bases short, with 12 bases between. In germline, CDR1 is SEHNR, CDR2 FQNEAQ (reference sequence). The V and J genes are TRBV7-9 and TRBJ2-5; unclear D gene. The source is a female donor with multiple sclerosis, enrolled in a pregnancy study. The sequenced sample was peripheral blood, obtained in the first trimester of pregnancy. The CDR3 spells CASSLLGQAQETQYF. The CDR3 DNA is TGTGCCAGCAGCTTATTAGGCCAGGCACAAGAGACCCAGTACTTC.